This TCR beta chain was retrieved from a study of blood T cell repertoires in COVID-19. Looking at the study overall: The United States, Italy and Spain were the sources of the acute and convalescent COVID-19 samples. The analysed material was cDNA or gDNA that came from T cells, B-cell-depleted T cells, or PBMCs.

Authors' analysis steps: Amplifying reference gene primers gave estimates of nucleated cell counts. TCRdb's copy holds only in-frame clones and misses some; the assay was immunoSEQ multiplex PCR. The V and J calls and clone size are taken from that table; D and trimming were inferred from the DNA. There are 90,000 to 130,000 clones in the sample; 88% occur only once, and about 3% lies in the top ten. CDR1 is LNHDA and CDR2 is SQIVND in the germline V gene (reference sequence). CDR3 length: 13 residues. V was cut by 5 bases and J by 3 bases, with 11 bases left in between. This clone was detected only a few times.

This TCR was sampled from a woman aged 45-59 years with acute or convalescent COVID-19. The material sequenced was peripheral blood. V usage is TRBV19 and J usage is TRBJ2-7; D call uncertain. In nucleotides, the CDR3 is TGTGCCAGTAGTGACGACAACAGCTACGAGCAGTACTTC. Encoded protein: CASSDDNSYEQYF.